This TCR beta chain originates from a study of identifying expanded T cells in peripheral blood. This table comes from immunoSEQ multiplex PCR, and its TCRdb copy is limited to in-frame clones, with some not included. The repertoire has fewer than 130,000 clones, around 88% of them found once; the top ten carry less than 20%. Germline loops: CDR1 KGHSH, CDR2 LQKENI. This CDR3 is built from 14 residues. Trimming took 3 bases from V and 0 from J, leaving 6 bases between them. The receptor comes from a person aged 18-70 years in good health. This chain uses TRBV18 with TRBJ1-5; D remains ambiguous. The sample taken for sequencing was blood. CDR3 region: CASSPTYSNQPQHF. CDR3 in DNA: TGTGCCAGCTCACCGACTTATAGCAATCAGCCCCAGCATTTT.